The entry below describes one T cell receptor (beta chain). The sample originates from a study of cytomegalovirus exposure and HLA in healthy donors. Primers included in the PCR were 60 Vbeta and 13 Jbeta primers. TCRdb keeps only in-frame clones here, not all; method: immunoSEQ multiplex PCR. The sample shows around 100,000 clones, 75% to 80% of them seen only once. The sequence derives from a man between 60 and 75 years old in good health and CMV-seropositive. Sequencing was performed on PBMCs.

CDR3 protein: CASSKDFHTGVDYEQYF. The CDR3 region has the DNA TGTGCCAGCAGTAAAGACTTTCATACAGGGGTGGACTACGAGCAGTACTTC. J is TRBJ2-7 and V is TRBV27, with 7 bases matching TRBD1. Germline CDR1 is MNHEY and CDR2 is SMNVEV (reference sequence). Losses at the gene ends were 5 bases for V and 3 bases for J; bases not matched to a gene: 16. There are 17 residues in the CDR3.